These 30 T cell receptor beta chains came from one sample sequenced in a study of sequential checkpoint blockade in melanoma. The method was immunoSEQ multiplex PCR; TCRdb's version includes in-frame clones alone and lacks a portion of them. This sample has under 3,500 clones, with 20% to 25% found just once. Treatment indicated: randomized to nivolumab then ipilimumab (arm A) or the reverse (arm B). The source material was tumor tissue (inferred from file names), sampled from a patient given nivolumab and ipilimumab in sequence. The receptors here all came from a human patient with melanoma. Some clones in this sample may be carry-over from other donors' samples.

In this sample, this clone turned up many times. The V gene is TRBV7-2, the J gene TRBJ2-5, with a possible D match to TRBD2 (5 bases). CDR1 and CDR2 from the germline V gene are SGHTA and FQGNSA. V lost 5 bases to trimming and J lost 5 bases, with 12 bases between them. CDR3 length: 13 residues. The CDR3 region has the DNA TGTGCCAGCAGCGTTGGGAGCAGGGAGACCCAGTACTTC. This sequence encodes CASSVGSRETQYF.

This clone was seen only a few times. This chain joins TRBV6-1 and TRBJ2-7; perhaps TRBD2 as D (7 bases). The CDR3 spans 19 residues. Trimming cost V 1 base and J 3 bases, with 25 bases left between them. Germline lookup yields CDR1 MNHNS and CDR2 SASEGT. CDR3 coding DNA: TGTGCCAGCAGTGAAGTGGGGAGGGGGTCTTGGACTAGACACTACGAGCAGTACTTC. This gives the protein CASSEVGRGSWTRHYEQYF.

This clone is labeled as medium-sized (0.01 to 0.1%). This chain joins TRBV18 and TRBJ1-4, with a possible D match to TRBD1 (6 bases). CDR3 size: 13 residues. Germline CDR1 reads KGHSH; CDR2 reads LQKENI. Trimming took 4 bases from V and 11 from J, leaving 14 bases between them. The CDR3 DNA is TGTGCCAGCTCACTCGTCCCAGGGGAGAAACTGTTTTTT. This gives the protein CASSLVPGEKLFF.

V gene TRBV30 combines with J gene TRBJ2-4, with TRBD2 as a possible D gene (6 bases). Trimming removed 1 base from V and 9 bases from J, with 10 bases in between. Germline CDR1 and CDR2: GTSNPN and SVGIG (reference sequence). This CDR3 has 12 residues. This CDR3 reads CAWSGQGGIQYF. CDR3 DNA sequence: TGTGCCTGGAGTGGCCAGGGAGGCATTCAGTACTTC.

This clone occurred a few times. The chain links TRBV30 to TRBJ2-3, with D perhaps matching TRBD2 (5 bases). V lost 3 bases, J lost 3 bases, and 10 bases lay in between. Germline V lookup: CDR1 GTSNPN, CDR2 SVGIG (reference sequence). The CDR3 has 13 amino acids. CDR3 amino acids: CAWSPGGTDTQYF. For the CDR3, the DNA is TGTGCCTGGAGCCCCGGCGGGACAGATACGCAGTATTTT. The whole variable domain, remainder taken from reference TRBV30 and TRBJ2-3, is SQTIHQWPATLVQPVGSPLSLECTVEGTSNPNLYWYRQAAGRGLQLLFYSVGIGQISSEVPQNLSASRPQDRQFILSSKKLLLSDSGFYLCAWSPGGTDTQYFGPGTRLTVL.

Many counts were recorded for this clone. The chain recombines TRBV11-3 with TRBJ1-1; a possible D gene is TRBD1 (6 bases). The length of the CDR3 is 14 residues. The V gene lost 3 bases and the J gene lost 1 base, with 9 bases spanning the gap. Germline V gene data show CDR1 as SGHNT and CDR2 as YENEEA. CDR3 bases: TGTGCCAGCAGCTTCGGGGGCCGGAACACTGAAGCTTTCTTT. It yields the protein CASSFGGRNTEAFF.

The table lists this clone with many counts. The V and J genes are TRBV6-8 and TRBJ2-7; possible D gene TRBD1, 6 bases. The CDR3 contains 13 residues. Germline lookup yields CDR1 MNHGY and CDR2 SAAAGT. Trimming took 5 bases from V and 3 from J, leaving 11 bases between them. The CDR3 nucleotides are TGTGCCAGCAGTCGGACAGCCAACTACGAGCAGTACTTC. Protein: CASSRTANYEQYF.

In its sample, this clone ranks as medium-sized. This rearrangement joins TRBV6-8 to TRBJ2-2; D may be TRBD2 (6 bases). CDR3 length: 15 residues. Germline CDR1 and CDR2: MNHGY and SAAAGT. The V gene lost 8 bases and the J gene lost 2 bases, with 15 bases spanning the gap. In nucleotides, the CDR3 is TGTGCCAGCGAGGGGACGGGGGTCAACACCGGGGAGCTGTTTTTT. This gives the protein CASEGTGVNTGELFF.

This clone is termed medium-sized. This sequence joins TRBV11-3 and TRBJ2-2, with D unresolved. The CDR3 totals 16 residues. Trimming took 0 bases from V and 0 from J, leaving 8 bases between them. Germline CDR1 is SGHNT and CDR2 is YENEEA. The CDR3 region has the DNA TGTGCCAGCAGCTTAGATAGGGCACCGAACACCGGGGAGCTGTTTTTT. It encodes CASSLDRAPNTGELFF.

The rearrangement uses TRBV5-1 and TRBJ2-5; D is possibly TRBD1 (5 bases). From germline, CDR1 is SGHRS and CDR2 YFSETQ. Trimming took off 3 bases at V and 2 bases at J, with 11 bases between the two ends. The CDR3 totals 14 residues. The CDR3 DNA follows: TGCGCCAGCAGCTCCGGCCGACAGCAAGAGACCCAGTACTTC. Translation: CASSSGRQQETQYF.

This clone was detected a few times. This rearrangement joins TRBV27 to TRBJ2-7; D possibly corresponds to TRBD2 (5 bases). This CDR3 is 18 amino acids long. Trimming pared 0 bases from V and 0 bases from J, leaving 18 bases between. Per the germline V gene, CDR1 is MNHEY and CDR2 is SMNVEV (reference sequence). As DNA, the CDR3 is TGTGCCAGCAGTTTATCCGTGGACTTTTTAACAAGCTCCTACGAGCAGTACTTC. It is translated as CASSLSVDFLTSSYEQYF.

The rearrangement links TRBV5-1 to TRBJ1-2; unclear D gene. CDR3 length equals 15 residues. V lost 0 bases and J 0 bases, leaving 9 bases between the germline ends. Germline values: CDR1 SGHRS, CDR2 YFSETQ. The CDR3 DNA reads TGCGCCAGCAGCTTGGCCGAGGCACCTAACTATGGCTACACCTTC. Protein sequence: CASSLAEAPNYGYTF.

This rearrangement joins TRBV9 to TRBJ2-7; D unresolved. Per germline, CDR1 SGDLS and CDR2 YYNGEE. V was trimmed by 8 bases and J by 0 bases, leaving 9 bases between them. This CDR3 has 12 amino acids. The CDR3 is CASTADSYEQYF. CDR3 bases: TGTGCCAGTACGGCAGACTCCTACGAGCAGTACTTC.

V gene TRBV18 combines with J gene TRBJ2-4; 9 bases agree with TRBD2. There are 19 residues in the CDR3. After removal of 0 bases from V and 0 bases from J, the junction contained 9 bases not matched to a gene. The V gene's germline CDR1 is KGHSH and CDR2 LQKENI. CDR3 sequence reads: CASSPPGVAGDQAKNIQYF. In DNA, the CDR3 is TGTGCCAGCTCACCACCCGGGGTAGCGGGGGACCAAGCCAAAAACATTCAGTACTTC.

This clone turned up a few times. V gene TRBV9 combines with J gene TRBJ1-4; 7 bases line up with TRBD1. With V trimmed by 4 bases and J by 8 bases, 8 bases remained unmatched. Germline V lookup: CDR1 SGDLS, CDR2 YYNGEE. This CDR3 spans 14 amino acids. CDR3 coding DNA: TGTGCCAGCAGCTCAAAGGGGGCTGGAGAAAAACTGTTTTTT. Its translation: CASSSKGAGEKLFF.

The chain recombines TRBV30 with TRBJ2-3; tentatively, D is TRBD1 or TRBD2 (5 bases each). Per germline, CDR1 GTSNPN and CDR2 SVGIG (reference sequence). V was cut by 6 bases and J by 5 bases, with 21 bases left in between. This CDR3 has 15 residues. The CDR3 DNA reads as TGTGCCTGCCCCGGAAGGGGACGAGCAATAGATACGCAGTATTTT. It is translated as CACPGRGRAIDTQYF.

By share of the sample, this clone is medium-sized. The chain uses TRBV11-3 and TRBJ2-7, with 10 bases identical to TRBD1. The trim removed 1 base at V and 2 bases at J, leaving 8 bases unmatched. Germline CDR1 is SGHNT and CDR2 is YENEEA. The CDR3 is 17 amino acids. The CDR3 DNA reads TGTGCCAGCAGCTTAGGCCCCGACAGGGGGCTTACCTACGAGCAGTACTTC. Encoded protein: CASSLGPDRGLTYEQYF.

This clone was recorded at least ten times. The CDR3 DNA reads TGTGCCAGCAGTCAGGGGGCTGAAGCTTTCTTT. Protein sequence: CASSQGAEAFF. The chain employs TRBV6-7 and TRBJ1-1; TRBD1 aligns across 7 bases. TRBV6-7 is assigned to the ORF class and has an uncertain function. CDR3 length: 11 residues. V trimming: 5 bases; J trimming: 6 bases; junction bases outside the gene matches: 0.

This clone was counted many times. The chain recombines TRBV11-3 with TRBJ2-7; 12 nucleotides align to TRBD1. The junction had 5 bases not matched to a gene; V was cut back by 5 bases and J by 3 bases. The CDR3 contains 15 residues. Germline V gene sequence: CDR1 SGHNT, CDR2 YENEEA. The CDR3 protein is CASSTGTGGFYEQYF. The CDR3 bases are TGTGCCAGCAGCACCGGGACAGGGGGCTTCTACGAGCAGTACTTC.

This clone showed up many times. The rearrangement uses TRBV6-8 and TRBJ2-7, with D maybe TRBD2 (5 bases). Between the trimmed V and J ends, which lost 0 bases and 6 bases, there was a span of 9 bases. The CDR3 runs to 13 residues. Germline CDR1 is MNHGY and CDR2 is SAAAGT. The CDR3 sequence is CASSYSSRGEQYF. The CDR3 nucleotides read TGTGCCAGCAGTTACTCGTCCCGGGGCGAGCAGTACTTC.

This clone ranks as medium-sized. The chain uses TRBV6-8 and TRBJ1-1, with TRBD1 matching over 9 bases. CDR3 length: 15 amino acids. Germline lookup yields CDR1 MNHGY and CDR2 SAAAGT. V was clipped by 10 bases and J by 3 bases; unmatched bases: 12. CDR3 sequence reads: CAILIRDRAYTEAFF. The CDR3 DNA reads TGTGCCATCCTCATCCGGGACAGGGCGTACACTGAAGCTTTCTTT.

A few counts support this clone. This chain joins TRBV30 and TRBJ2-3; possibly TRBD2 for D (5 bases). The CDR3 extends over 13 amino acids. Trimming stripped 4 bases from V and 2 bases from J, with 10 bases between. Germline V CDR1 and CDR2: GTSNPN, SVGIG (reference sequence). CDR3 DNA: TGTGCCTGGATGGTCCTAGCCACAGATACGCAGTATTTT. Amino acid sequence: CAWMVLATDTQYF.

The chain employs TRBV5-1 and TRBJ1-1; 7 bases are shared with TRBD1. Germline V gives CDR1 SGHRS, CDR2 YFSETQ. The CDR3 has 15 residues. V was pared by 0 bases and J by 5 bases, with 7 bases of the junction left unmatched. The CDR3 DNA reads as TGCGCCAGCAGCTTGGCCGGCAGGGGGGAAACTGAAGCTTTCTTT. It encodes CASSLAGRGETEAFF.

This clone appeared once. The chain has TRBV5-1 and TRBJ1-6; TRBD1 matches at 7 bases. V was clipped by 3 bases and J by 6 bases; unmatched bases: 3. Germline V gene sequence: CDR1 SGHRS, CDR2 YFSETQ. This CDR3 comprises 14 residues. The CDR3 sequence: CASSSTGANSPLHF. The CDR3 nucleotides are TGCGCCAGCAGCTCCACAGGGGCTAATTCACCCCTCCACTTT.

The chain has TRBV5-1 and TRBJ2-5, with no clear D. The CDR3 spans 16 residues. CDR1 and CDR2 (germline): SGHRS, YFSETQ. Trimming left V 0 bases short and J 2 bases short, with 14 bases between. Here the CDR3 reads CASSLDPARRQETQYF. CDR3 nucleotide sequence: TGCGCCAGCAGCTTGGACCCAGCGAGAAGACAAGAGACCCAGTACTTC. The full variable domain, completed using reference TRBV5-1 and TRBJ2-5, is KAGVTQTPRYLIKTRGQQVTLSCSPISGHRSVSWYQQTPGQGLQFLFEYFSETQRNKGNFPGRFSGRQFSNSRSEMNVSTLELGDSALYLCASSLDPARRQETQYFGPGTRLLVL.

There are many counts of this clone. The genes are TRBV7-1 and TRBJ2-7; D assignment may be TRBD1 or TRBD2 (6 bases each). TRBV7-1 is reported as an ORF; its role is uncertain. V was cut by 5 bases and J by 11 bases, with 19 bases left in between. The CDR3 has 13 amino acids. The CDR3 reads CASSIPGALREYF. In DNA, the CDR3 is TGTGCCAGCAGCATACCGGGGGCCCTACGAGAGTACTTC.

This clone is judged large (0.1 to 1%). This chain joins TRBV15 and TRBJ1-4; D is perhaps TRBD1 (6 bases). The CDR3 extends over 15 amino acids. Trimming left V 5 bases short and J 7 bases short, with 17 bases between. Germline V CDR1 and CDR2: LNHNV, YYDKDF (reference sequence). DNA for the CDR3: TGTGCCACCAGCTCTGATGTGGGGGCGGTTGAAAAACTGTTTTTT. This codes for CATSSDVGAVEKLFF. The variable domain in full, with the rest retrieved from reference TRBV15 and TRBJ1-4, is DAMVIQNPRYQVTQFGKPVTLSCSQTLNHNVMYWYQQKSSQAPKLLFHYYDKDFNNEADTPDNFQSRRPNTSFCFLDIRSPGLGDTAMYLCATSSDVGAVEKLFFGSGTQLSVL.

By share, this clone counts as medium-sized. The rearrangement joins TRBV11-3 to TRBJ2-1, with 10 nucleotides matching TRBD1. This CDR3 has 14 amino acids. CDR1 is SGHNT, CDR2 YENEEA, per germline. V dropped 5 bases and J dropped 5; count of bases not matched to a gene: 3. Written as DNA, the CDR3 is TGTGCCAGCAGCCTGGGGACAGGGGACAATGAGCAGTTCTTC. Protein: CASSLGTGDNEQFF.

This clone was recorded many times. The V gene is TRBV11-3, the J gene TRBJ2-7, with 7 bases lining up with TRBD1. Germline V lookup: CDR1 SGHNT, CDR2 YENEEA. The V segment lost 4 bases and the J segment 1 base; nucleotides outside the gene matches: 13. This CDR3 region has 17 residues. The CDR3 is CASSWDRKESASYEQYF. CDR3 DNA sequence: TGTGCCAGCAGCTGGGACAGAAAGGAAAGCGCATCCTACGAGCAGTACTTC.

In this sample, this clone turned up many times. The chain links TRBV11-3 to TRBJ1-5, with a possible D match to TRBD1 (5 bases). Per the germline V gene, CDR1 is SGHNT and CDR2 is YENEEA. V lost 5 bases, J lost 0 bases, and 14 bases lay in between. The CDR3 length is 16 residues. The CDR3 DNA sequence: TGTGCCAGCAGCCCCAGTGGGGGATATAGCAATCAGCCCCAGCATTTT. Amino acids: CASSPSGGYSNQPQHF. The variable domain in full, with the rest retrieved from reference TRBV11-3 and TRBJ1-5, is EAGVVQSPRYKIIEKKQPVAFWCNPISGHNTLYWYLQNLGQGPELLIRYENEEAVDDSQLPKDRFSAERLKGVDSTLKIQPAELGDSAVYLCASSPSGGYSNQPQHFGDGTRLSIL.